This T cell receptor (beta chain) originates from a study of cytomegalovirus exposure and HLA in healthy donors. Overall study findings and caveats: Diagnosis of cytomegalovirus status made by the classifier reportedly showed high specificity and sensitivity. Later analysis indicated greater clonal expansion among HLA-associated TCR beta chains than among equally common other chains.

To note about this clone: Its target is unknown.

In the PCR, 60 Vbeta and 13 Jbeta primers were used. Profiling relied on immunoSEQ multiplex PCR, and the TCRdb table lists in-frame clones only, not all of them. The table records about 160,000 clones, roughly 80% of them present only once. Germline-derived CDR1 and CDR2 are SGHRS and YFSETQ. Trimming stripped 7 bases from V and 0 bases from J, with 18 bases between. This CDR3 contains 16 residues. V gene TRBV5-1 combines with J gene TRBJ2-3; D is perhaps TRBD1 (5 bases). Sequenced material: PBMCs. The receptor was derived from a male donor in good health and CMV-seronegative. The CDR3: CASARVRAQSTDTQYF. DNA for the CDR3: TGCGCCAGCGCCCGAGTCAGGGCACAAAGCACAGATACGCAGTATTTT.